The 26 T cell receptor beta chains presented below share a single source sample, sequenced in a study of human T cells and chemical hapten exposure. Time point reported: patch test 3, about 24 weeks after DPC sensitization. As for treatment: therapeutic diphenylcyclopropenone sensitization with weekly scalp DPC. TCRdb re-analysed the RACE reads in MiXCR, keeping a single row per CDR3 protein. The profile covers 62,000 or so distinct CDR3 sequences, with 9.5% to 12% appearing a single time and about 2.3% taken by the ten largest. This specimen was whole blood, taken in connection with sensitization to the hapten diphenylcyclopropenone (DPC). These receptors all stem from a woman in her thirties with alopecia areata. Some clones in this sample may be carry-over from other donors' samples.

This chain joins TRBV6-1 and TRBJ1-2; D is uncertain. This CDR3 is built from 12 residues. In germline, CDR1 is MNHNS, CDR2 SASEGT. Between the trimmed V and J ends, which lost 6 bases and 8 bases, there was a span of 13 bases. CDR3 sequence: CASRQLLQGYTF. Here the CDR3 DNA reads TGTGCCAGCAGACAGCTTCTGCAGGGCTACACCTTC.

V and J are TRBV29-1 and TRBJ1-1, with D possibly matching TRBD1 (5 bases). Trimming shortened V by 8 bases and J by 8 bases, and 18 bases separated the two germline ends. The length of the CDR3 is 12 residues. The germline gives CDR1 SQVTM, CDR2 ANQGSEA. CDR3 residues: CSPQSLGREAFF. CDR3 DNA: TGCAGCCCACAATCTCTGGGACGAGAAGCTTTCTTT.

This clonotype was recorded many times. The CDR3 spells CASSRDPGLAGDTQYF. CDR3 in DNA: TGCGCCAGCAGCCGAGATCCGGGACTAGCGGGAGATACGCAGTATTTT. The chain employs TRBV4-3 and TRBJ2-3; 12 nucleotides align to TRBD2. With V trimmed by 4 bases and J by 5 bases, 7 bases remained unmatched. The CDR3 sequence is 16 residues long. Germline V gives CDR1 LGHNA, CDR2 YSLEER.

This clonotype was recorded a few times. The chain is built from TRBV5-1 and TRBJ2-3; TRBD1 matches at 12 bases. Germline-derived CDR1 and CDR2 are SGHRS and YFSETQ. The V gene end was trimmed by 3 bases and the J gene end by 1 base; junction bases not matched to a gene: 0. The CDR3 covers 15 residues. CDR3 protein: CASSWDRGRTDTQYF. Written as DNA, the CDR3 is TGCGCCAGCAGCTGGGACAGGGGGCGCACAGATACGCAGTATTTT. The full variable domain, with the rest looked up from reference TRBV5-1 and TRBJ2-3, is KAGVTQTPRYLIKTRGQQVTLSCSPISGHRSVSWYQQTPGQGLQFLFEYFSETQRNKGNFPGRFSGRQFSNSRSEMNVSTLELGDSALYLCASSWDRGRTDTQYFGPGTRLTVL.

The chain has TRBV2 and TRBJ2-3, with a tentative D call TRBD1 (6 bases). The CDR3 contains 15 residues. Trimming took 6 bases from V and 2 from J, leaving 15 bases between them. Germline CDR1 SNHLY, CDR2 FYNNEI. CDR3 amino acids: CASSAGQPSTDTQYF. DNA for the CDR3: TGTGCCAGCAGCGCCGGACAGCCATCCACAGATACGCAGTATTTT.

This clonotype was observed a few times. The DNA for the CDR3 is TGTGCCAGCAGAGGACAGAGTGATCAGCCCCAGCATTTT. As protein: CASRGQSDQPQHF. This rearrangement joins TRBV28 to TRBJ1-5; TRBD1 is a possible D gene (6 bases). Germline-derived CDR1 and CDR2 are MDHEN and SYDVKM. V was pared by 6 bases and J by 5 bases, with 11 bases between. This CDR3 is built from 13 residues.

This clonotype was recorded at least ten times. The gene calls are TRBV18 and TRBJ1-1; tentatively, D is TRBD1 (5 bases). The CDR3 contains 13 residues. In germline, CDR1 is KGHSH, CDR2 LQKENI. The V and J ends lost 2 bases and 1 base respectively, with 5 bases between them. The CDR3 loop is CASSPGQNTEAFF. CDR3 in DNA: TGTGCCAGCTCACCAGGACAGAACACTGAAGCTTTCTTT.

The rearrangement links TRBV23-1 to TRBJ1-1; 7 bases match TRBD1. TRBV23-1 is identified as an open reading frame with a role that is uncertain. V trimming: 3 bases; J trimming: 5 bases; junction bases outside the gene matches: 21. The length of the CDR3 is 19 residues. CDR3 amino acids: CASSQQGTAHRGRETEAFF. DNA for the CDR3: TGCGCCAGCAGTCAGCAAGGCACTGCTCACAGGGGCAGAGAGACTGAAGCTTTCTTT.

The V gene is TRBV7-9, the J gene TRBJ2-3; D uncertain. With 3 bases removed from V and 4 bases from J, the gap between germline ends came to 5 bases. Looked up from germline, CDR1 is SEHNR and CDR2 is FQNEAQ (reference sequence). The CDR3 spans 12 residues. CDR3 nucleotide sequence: TGTGCCAGCAGCTTTTCGGCAGATACGCAGTATTTT. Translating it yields CASSFSADTQYF.

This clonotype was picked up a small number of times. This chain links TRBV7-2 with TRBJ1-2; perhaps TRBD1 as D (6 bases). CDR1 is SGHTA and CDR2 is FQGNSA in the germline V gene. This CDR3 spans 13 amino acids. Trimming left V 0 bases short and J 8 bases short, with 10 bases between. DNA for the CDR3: TGTGCCAGCAGCTTAGCGGGCGGGGGCGGCTACACCTTC. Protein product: CASSLAGGGGYTF. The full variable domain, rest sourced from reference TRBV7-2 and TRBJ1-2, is GAGVSQSPSNKVTEKGKDVELRCDPISGHTALYWYRQSLGQGLEFLIYFQGNSAPDKSGLPSDRFSAERTGGSVSTLTIQRTQQEDSAVYLCASSLAGGGGYTFGSGTRLTVV.

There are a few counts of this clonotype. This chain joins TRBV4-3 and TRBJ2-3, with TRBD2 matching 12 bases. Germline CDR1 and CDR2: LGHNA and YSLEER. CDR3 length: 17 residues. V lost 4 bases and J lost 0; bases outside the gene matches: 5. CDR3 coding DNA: TGCGCCAGCAGCCCTCTAGCGGGGGGGCCTAGCACAGATACGCAGTATTTT. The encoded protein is CASSPLAGGPSTDTQYF.

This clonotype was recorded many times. The CDR3 here is CSAVTSTQGYEQYF. Here the CDR3 DNA reads TGCAGTGCTGTAACTAGCACCCAAGGGTACGAGCAGTACTTC. The rearrangement links TRBV20-1 to TRBJ2-7, with D maybe TRBD2 (6 bases). With 5 bases removed from V and 4 bases from J, the gap between germline ends came to 18 bases. Germline V gives CDR1 DFQATT, CDR2 SNEGSKA (reference sequence). The CDR3 covers 14 residues.

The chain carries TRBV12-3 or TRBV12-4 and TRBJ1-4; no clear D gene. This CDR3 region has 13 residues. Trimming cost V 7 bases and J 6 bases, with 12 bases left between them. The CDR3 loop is CASNEGRDEKLFF. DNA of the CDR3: TGTGCCAGCAACGAGGGAAGGGATGAAAAACTGTTTTTT.

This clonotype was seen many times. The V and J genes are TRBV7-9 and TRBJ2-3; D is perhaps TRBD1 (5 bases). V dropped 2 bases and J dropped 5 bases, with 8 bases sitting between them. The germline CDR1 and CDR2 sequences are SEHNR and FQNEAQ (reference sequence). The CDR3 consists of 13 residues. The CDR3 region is CASSLLGEDTQYF. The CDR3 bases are TGTGCCAGCAGCTTACTAGGGGAAGATACGCAGTATTTT.

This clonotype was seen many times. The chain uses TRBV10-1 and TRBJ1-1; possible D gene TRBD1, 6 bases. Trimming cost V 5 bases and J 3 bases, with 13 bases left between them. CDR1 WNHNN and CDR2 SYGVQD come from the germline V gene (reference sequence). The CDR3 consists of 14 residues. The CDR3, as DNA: TGCGCCAGCAGTTCCACAGGGAAGGACACTGAAGCTTTCTTT. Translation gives CASSSTGKDTEAFF.

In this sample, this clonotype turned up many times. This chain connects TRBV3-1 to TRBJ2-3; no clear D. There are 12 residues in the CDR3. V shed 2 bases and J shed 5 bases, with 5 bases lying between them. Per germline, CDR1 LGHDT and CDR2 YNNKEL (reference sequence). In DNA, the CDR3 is TGTGCCAGCAGCCAATTTTTAGATACGCAGTATTTT. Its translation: CASSQFLDTQYF.

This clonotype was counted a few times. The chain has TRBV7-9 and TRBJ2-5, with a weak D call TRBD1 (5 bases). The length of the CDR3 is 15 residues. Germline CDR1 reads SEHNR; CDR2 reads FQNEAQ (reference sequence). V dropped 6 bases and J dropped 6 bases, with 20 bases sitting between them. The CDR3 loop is CASSGPDVGPQTQYF. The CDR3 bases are TGTGCCAGCAGTGGGCCCGACGTGGGGCCGCAGACCCAGTACTTC.

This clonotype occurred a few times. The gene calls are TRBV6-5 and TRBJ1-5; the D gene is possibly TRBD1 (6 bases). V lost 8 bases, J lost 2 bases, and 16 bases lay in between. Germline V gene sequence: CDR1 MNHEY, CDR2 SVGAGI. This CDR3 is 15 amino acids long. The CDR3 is CASARGGMGNQPQHF. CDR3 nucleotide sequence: TGTGCCAGCGCCCGCGGGGGCATGGGCAATCAGCCCCAGCATTTT.

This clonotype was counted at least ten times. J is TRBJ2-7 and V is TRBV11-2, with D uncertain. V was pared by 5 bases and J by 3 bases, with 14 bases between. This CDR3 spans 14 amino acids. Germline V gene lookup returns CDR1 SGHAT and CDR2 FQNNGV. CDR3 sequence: CASSPGRVLYEQYF. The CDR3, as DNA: TGTGCCAGCAGCCCCGGCAGAGTACTCTACGAGCAGTACTTC.

The CDR3 loop reads CASSLDRTSETQYF. CDR3 coding DNA: TGTGCCAGCAGCTTGGACAGAACCTCAGAGACCCAGTACTTC. The chain has TRBV7-2 and TRBJ2-5, with a weak D call TRBD1 (6 bases). V was trimmed by 3 bases and J by 4 bases, leaving 12 bases between them. Per germline, CDR1 SGHTA and CDR2 FQGNSA. The CDR3 runs to 14 residues.

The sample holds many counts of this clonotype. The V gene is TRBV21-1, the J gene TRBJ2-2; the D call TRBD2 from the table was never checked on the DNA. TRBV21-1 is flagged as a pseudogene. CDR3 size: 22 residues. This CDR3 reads CASSKETVGLAGGKGNTGELFF. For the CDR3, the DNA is TGTGCCAGCAGCAAAGAGACCGTGGGACTAGCGGGAGGAAAAGGAAATACCGGGGAGCTGTTTTTT.

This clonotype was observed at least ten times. The CDR3 reads CASTLMGGATEAFF. Here the CDR3 DNA reads TGTGCCAGCACCCTAATGGGAGGGGCCACTGAAGCTTTCTTT. This chain uses TRBV12-3 or TRBV12-4 with TRBJ1-1; D is perhaps TRBD1 (5 bases). Trimming took 7 bases from V and 4 from J, leaving 16 bases between them. CDR3 length: 14 amino acids.

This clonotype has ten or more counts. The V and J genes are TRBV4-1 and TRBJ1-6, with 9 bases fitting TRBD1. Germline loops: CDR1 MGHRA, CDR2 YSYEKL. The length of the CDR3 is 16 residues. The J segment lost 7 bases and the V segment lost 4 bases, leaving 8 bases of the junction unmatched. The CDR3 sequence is CASSPSGQGRNSPLHF. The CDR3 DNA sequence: TGCGCCAGCAGCCCCTCCGGACAGGGGAGGAATTCACCCCTCCACTTT.

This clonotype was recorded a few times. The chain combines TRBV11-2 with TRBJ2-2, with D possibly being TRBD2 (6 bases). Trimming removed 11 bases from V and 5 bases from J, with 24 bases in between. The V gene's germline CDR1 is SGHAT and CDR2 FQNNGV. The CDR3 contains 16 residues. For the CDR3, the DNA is TGTGCCGTGTACGGGAGCCCCATCGCCCGGACCGGGGAGCTGTTTTTT. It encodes CAVYGSPIARTGELFF.

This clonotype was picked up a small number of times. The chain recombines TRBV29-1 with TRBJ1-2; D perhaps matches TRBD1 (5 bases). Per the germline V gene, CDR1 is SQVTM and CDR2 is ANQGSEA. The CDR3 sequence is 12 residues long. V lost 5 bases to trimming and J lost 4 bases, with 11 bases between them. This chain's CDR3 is CSVRTPAYGYTF. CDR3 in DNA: TGCAGCGTTCGGACACCTGCCTATGGCTACACCTTC.

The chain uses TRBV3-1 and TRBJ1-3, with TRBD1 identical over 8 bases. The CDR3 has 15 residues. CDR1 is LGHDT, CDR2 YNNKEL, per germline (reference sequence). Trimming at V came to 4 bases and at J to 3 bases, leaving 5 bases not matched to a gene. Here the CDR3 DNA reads TGTGCCAGCAGCCCCCGGGACAGGAGTGGAAACACCATATATTTT. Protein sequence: CASSPRDRSGNTIYF.